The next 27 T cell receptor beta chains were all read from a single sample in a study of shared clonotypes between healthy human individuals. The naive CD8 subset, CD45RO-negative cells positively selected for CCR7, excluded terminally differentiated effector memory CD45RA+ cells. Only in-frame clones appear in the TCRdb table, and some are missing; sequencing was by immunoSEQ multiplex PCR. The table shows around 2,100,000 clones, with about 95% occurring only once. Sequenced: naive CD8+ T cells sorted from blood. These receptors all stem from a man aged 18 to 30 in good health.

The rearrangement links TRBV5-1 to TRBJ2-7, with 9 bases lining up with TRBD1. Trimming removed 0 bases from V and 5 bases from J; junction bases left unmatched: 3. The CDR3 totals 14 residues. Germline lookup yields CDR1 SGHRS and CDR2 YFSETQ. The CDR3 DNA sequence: TGCGCCAGCAGCTTGGGACAGGGGGGAAACGAGCAGTACTTC. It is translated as CASSLGQGGNEQYF.

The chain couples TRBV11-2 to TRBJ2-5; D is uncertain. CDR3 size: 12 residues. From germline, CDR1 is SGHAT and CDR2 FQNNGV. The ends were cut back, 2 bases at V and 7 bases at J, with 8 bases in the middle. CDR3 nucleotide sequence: TGTGCCAGCAGCTTAACGACGGGGACCCAGTACTTC. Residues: CASSLTTGTQYF.

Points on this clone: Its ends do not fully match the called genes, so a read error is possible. The CDR3 nucleotides read TGTGCTAGCAGCTTATCTGCGGGAGCCAATGAGCAGTTCTTC. Amino acid sequence: CASSLSAGANEQFF. The V call is TRBV7-7, the J call TRBJ2-1; 7 nucleotides agree with TRBD2. CDR3 length: 14 residues. CDR1 is SSHAT and CDR2 is FNYEAQ in the germline V gene (reference sequence).

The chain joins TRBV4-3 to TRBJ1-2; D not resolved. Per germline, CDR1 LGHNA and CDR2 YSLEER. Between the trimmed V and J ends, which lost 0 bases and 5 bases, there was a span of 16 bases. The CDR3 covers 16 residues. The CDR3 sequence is CASSQDKAPSSYGYTF. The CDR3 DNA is TGCGCCAGCAGCCAAGATAAGGCCCCCAGTTCATATGGCTACACCTTC.

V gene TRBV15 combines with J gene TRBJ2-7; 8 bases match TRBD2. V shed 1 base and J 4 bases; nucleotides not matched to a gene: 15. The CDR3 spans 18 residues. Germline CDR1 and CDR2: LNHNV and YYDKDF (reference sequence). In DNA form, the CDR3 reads TGTGCCACCAGCAGAGTCCCCCCTAACCGGGAGGGCCGGTACGAGCAGTACTTC. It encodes CATSRVPPNREGRYEQYF.

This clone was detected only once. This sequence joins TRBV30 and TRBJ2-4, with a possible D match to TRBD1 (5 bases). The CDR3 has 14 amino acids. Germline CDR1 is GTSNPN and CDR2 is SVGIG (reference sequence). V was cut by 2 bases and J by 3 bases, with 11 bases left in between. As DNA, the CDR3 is TGTGCCTGGAGTTGGGTGGGGCTCAAAAACATTCAGTACTTC. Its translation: CAWSWVGLKNIQYF.

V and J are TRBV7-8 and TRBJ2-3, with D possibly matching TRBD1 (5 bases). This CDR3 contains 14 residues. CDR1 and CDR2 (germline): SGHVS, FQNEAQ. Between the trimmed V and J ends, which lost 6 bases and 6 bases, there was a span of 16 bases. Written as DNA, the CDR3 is TGTGCCAGCAGGCCACCTTGGGGCCTCGATACGCAGTATTTT. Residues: CASRPPWGLDTQYF.

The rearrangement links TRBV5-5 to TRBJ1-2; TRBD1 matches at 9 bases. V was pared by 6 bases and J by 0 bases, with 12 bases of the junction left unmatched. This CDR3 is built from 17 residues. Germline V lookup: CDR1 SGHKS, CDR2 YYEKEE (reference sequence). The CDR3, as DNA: TGTGCCAGCACCAACTGGGACAGGGTACAATCTAACTATGGCTACACCTTC. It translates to CASTNWDRVQSNYGYTF.

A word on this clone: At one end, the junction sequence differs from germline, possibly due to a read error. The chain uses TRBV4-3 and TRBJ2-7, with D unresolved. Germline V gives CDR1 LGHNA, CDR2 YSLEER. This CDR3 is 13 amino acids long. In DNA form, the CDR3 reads TGCGCCAGCAGCCAAGATGGCGAAGGCAAGCAAGACTTC. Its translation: CASSQDGEGKQDF.

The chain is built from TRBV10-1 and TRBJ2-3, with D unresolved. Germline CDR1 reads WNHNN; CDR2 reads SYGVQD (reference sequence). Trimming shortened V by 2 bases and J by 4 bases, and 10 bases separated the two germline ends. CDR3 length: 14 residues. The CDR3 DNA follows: TGCGCCAGCAGTGAGCTTACAGAATCAGATACGCAGTATTTT. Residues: CASSELTESDTQYF.

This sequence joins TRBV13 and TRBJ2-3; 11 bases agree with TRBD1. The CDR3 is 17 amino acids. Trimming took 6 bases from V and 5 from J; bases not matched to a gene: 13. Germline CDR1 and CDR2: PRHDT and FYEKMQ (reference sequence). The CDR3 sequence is CASRPAGTGGIRDTQYF. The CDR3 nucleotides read TGTGCCAGCAGGCCCGCCGGGACAGGGGGGATCAGAGATACGCAGTATTTT.

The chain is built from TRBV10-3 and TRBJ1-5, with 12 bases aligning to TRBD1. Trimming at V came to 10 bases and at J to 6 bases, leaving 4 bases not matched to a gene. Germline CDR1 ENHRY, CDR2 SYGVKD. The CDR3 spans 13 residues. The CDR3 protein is CATGTGGIQPQHF. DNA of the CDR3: TGTGCCACGGGGACAGGGGGCATTCAGCCCCAGCATTTT.

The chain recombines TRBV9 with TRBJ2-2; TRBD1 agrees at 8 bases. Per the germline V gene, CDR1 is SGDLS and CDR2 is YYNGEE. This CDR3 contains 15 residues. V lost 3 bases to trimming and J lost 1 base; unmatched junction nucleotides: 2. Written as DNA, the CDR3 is TGTGCCAGCAGCGGGGGACAGGTGAACACCGGGGAGCTGTTTTTT. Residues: CASSGGQVNTGELFF.

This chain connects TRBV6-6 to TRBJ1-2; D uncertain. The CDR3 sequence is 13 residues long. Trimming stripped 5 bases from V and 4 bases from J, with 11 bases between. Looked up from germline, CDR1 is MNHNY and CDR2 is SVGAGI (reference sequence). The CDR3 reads CASSPYVTYGYTF. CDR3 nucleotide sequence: TGTGCCAGCAGTCCTTATGTGACCTATGGCTACACCTTC.

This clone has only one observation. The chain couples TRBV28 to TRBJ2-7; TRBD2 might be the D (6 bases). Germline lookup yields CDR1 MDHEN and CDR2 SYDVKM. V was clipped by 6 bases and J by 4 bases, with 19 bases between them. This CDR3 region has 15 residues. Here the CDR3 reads CASSPIGGQDYEQYF. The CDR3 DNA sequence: TGTGCCAGCAGCCCCATCGGAGGGCAGGATTACGAGCAGTACTTC.

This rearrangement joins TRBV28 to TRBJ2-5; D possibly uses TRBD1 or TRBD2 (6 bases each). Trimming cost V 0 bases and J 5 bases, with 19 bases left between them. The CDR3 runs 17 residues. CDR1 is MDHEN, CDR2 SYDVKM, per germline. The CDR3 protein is CASSLWGDGGAEETQYF. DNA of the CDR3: TGTGCCAGCAGTTTATGGGGGGACGGGGGCGCAGAGGAGACCCAGTACTTC.

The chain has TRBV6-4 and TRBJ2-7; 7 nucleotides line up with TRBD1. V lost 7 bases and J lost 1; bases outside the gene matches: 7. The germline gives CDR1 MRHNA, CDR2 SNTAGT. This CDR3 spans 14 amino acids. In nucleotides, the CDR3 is TGTGCCAGCAACAGGGGCGGCAAATCCTACGAGCAGTACTTC. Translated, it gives CASNRGGKSYEQYF.

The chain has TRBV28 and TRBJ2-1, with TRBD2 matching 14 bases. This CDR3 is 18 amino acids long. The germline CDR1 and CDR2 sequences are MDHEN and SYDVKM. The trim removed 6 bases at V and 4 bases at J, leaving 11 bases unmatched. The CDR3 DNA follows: TGTGCCAGCAGCGCTTTCACCGGGACTAGCGGGAGTTACAATGAGCAGTTCTTC. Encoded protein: CASSAFTGTSGSYNEQFF.

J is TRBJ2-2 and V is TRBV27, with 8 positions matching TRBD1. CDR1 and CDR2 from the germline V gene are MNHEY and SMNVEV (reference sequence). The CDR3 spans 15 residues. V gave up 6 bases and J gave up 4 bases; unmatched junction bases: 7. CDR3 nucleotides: TGTGCCAGCAGCACCCAGGGGGCCGGCACCGGGGAGCTGTTTTTT. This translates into CASSTQGAGTGELFF.

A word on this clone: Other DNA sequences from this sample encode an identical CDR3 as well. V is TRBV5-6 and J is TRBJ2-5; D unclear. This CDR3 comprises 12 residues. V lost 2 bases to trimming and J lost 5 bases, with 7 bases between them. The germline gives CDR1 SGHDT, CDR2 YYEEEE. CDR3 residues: CASSFGSETQYF. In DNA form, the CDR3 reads TGTGCCAGCAGCTTCGGCTCGGAGACCCAGTACTTC.

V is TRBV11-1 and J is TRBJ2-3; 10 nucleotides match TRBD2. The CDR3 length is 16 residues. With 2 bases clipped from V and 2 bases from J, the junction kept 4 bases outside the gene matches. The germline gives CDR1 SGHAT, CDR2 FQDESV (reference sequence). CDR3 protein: CASSLRGLAVTDTQYF. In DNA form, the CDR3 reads TGTGCCAGCAGCTTACGAGGACTAGCGGTCACAGATACGCAGTATTTT.

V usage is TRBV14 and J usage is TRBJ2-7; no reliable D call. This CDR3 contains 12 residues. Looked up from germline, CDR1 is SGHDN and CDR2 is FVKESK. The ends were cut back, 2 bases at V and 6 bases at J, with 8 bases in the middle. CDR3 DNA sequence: TGTGCCAGCAGCCAATACTACTTCGAGCAGTACTTC. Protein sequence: CASSQYYFEQYF.

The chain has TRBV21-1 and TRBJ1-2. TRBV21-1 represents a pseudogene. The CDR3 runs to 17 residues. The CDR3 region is CASSQKGDLGGIYGYTF. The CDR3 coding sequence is TGTGCCAGCAGCCAAAAAGGGGACCTCGGGGGAATCTATGGCTACACCTTC.

The CDR3 bases are TGTGCCAGCTCGGCGCAGGGGGCTGTCTACGAGCAGTACTTC. It codes for CASSAQGAVYEQYF. V gene TRBV27 combines with J gene TRBJ2-7; 8 bases line up with TRBD1. Germline CDR1 MNHEY, CDR2 SMNVEV (reference sequence). The J segment lost 3 bases and the V segment lost 8 bases, leaving 9 bases of the junction unmatched. CDR3 length: 14 residues.

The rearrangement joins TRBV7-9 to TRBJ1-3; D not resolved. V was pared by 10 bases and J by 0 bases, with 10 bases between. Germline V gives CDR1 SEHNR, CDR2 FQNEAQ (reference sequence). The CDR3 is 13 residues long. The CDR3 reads CAIHGGSGNTIYF. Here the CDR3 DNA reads TGTGCCATCCACGGAGGCTCTGGAAACACCATATATTTT.

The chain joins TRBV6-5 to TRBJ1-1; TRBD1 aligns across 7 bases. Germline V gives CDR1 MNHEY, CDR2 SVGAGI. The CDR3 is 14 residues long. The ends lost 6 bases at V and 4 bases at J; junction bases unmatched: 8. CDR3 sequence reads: CASRITGEGTEAFF. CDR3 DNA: TGTGCCAGCAGGATAACAGGGGAGGGCACTGAAGCTTTCTTT.

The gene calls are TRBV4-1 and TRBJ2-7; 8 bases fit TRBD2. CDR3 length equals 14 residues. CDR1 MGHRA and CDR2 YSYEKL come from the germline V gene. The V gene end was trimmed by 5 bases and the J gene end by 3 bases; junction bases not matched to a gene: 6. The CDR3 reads CASSRYGGDYEQYF. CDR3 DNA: TGCGCCAGCAGCAGATACGGGGGGGACTACGAGCAGTACTTC.